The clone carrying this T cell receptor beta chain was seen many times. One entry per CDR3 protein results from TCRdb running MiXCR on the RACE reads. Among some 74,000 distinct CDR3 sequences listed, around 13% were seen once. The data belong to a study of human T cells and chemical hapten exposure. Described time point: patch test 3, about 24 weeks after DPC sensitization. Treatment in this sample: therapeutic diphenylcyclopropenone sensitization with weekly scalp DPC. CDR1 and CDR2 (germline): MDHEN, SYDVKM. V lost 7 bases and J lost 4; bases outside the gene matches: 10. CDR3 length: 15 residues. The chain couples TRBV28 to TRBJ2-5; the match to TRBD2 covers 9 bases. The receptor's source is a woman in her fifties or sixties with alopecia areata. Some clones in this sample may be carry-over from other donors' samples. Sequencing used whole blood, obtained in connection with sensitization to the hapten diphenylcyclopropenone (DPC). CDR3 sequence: CASKISGRFRETQYF. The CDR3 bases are TGTGCCAGCAAAATCAGCGGGAGGTTTCGAGAGACCCAGTACTTC.